This TCR beta chain emerged from a study of shared clonotypes between healthy human individuals. Each donor was a Caucasian adult residing in Nashville, Tennessee. Points on this clone: Its specificity is unknown.

Germline V gene data show CDR1 as KGHSH and CDR2 as LQKENI. The ends were cut back, 1 base at V and 3 bases at J, with 16 bases in the middle. The CDR3 consists of 16 residues. Regarding the study as a whole: It was expected that sequencing depth would affect clonotype sharing among donors. Blood was the only sampled material, and tissue repertoires likely differ.

The protocol was immunoSEQ multiplex PCR, while the TCRdb copy is restricted to in-frame clones and leaves out a portion. The data show over 1.4 million clones, roughly 96% seen once. The receptor was derived from a man under 40 in good health. Sequences were obtained from naive CD4+ T cells sorted from blood. Subset in this sample: CD45RA+ positively selected. The chain has TRBV18 and TRBJ2-7; D possibly uses TRBD1 or TRBD2 (5 bases each). CDR3 loop: CASSPLSGTEYYEQYF. The CDR3 nucleotides are TGTGCCAGCTCACCACTTTCCGGGACGGAATACTACGAGCAGTACTTC.